Here is one T cell receptor (beta chain) with its context. The antigen is unknown. Time point: week 23, last vaccination. Vaccine doses each comprised 300 ug of mutant IDH1 20-mer peptide, with topical imiquimod. After removal of 6 bases from V and 8 bases from J, the junction contained 8 bases not matched to a gene. The V gene's germline CDR1 is MNHEY and CDR2 SVGAGI. The length of the CDR3 is 13 residues. This record comes from a study of a mutant IDH1 vaccine in newly diagnosed glioma. About the study: The study gave patients eight vaccinations in weeks 1, 3, 5, 7, 11, 15, 19, 23. Pretreatment consisted of radiotherapy, temozolomide, or both, with most receiving both. Overall study findings and caveats: The study observed vaccine-induced immune responses in roughly 93% of patients.

TCRdb's copy holds only in-frame clones and misses some; the assay was immunoSEQ multiplex PCR. The sample consists of about 64,000 clones, approximately 84% of them appearing once. The sequencing used PBMCs, collected from a glioma patient whose treatment included an IDH1 peptide vaccine. The chain has TRBV6-5 and TRBJ2-3; 7 bases are shared with TRBD2. This clonotype originated in a man aged 25 to 40 with glioma. The CDR3: CASRPGTGGTQYF. In DNA, the CDR3 is TGTGCCAGCAGACCCGGAACGGGGGGTACGCAGTATTTT.